The sequence of this T cell receptor beta chain was determined in a study of Ad26.COV2.S vaccination and SARS-CoV-2 variants. Study-level information: Each vaccinee took Ad26.COV2.S intramuscularly, once or twice 56 days apart. Notes on the study in general: Vaccinees displayed broader spike-specific TCR repertoires than placebo recipients.

Here immunoSEQ multiplex PCR was the method, and the copy in TCRdb shows in-frame clones only, minus some. In the table there are roughly 400,000 clones, 90% of which are singletons. Treatment: roughly 20 received Ad26.COV2.S at low or high dose, single or two shots; 5 received placebo; per-sample allocation not given. Sampling was performed 63 days after the first vaccine or placebo injection. Adults aged 18-55 years in Boston included the donor. CDR3 length: 14 residues. CDR1 KGHDR and CDR2 SFDVKD come from the germline V gene. The J segment lost 9 bases and the V segment lost 4 bases, leaving 8 bases of the junction unmatched. Remarks on this clone: Its antigen remains unidentified.

This receptor was identified in a person between 18 and 65 years old who received the Ad26.COV2.S COVID-19 vaccine or a placebo. The input for sequencing was peripheral blood, taken in a trial of Ad26.COV2.S vaccine versus placebo. V gene TRBV24-1 combines with J gene TRBJ2-1; 7 nucleotides match TRBD1. CDR3 coding DNA: TGTGCCACCAGTGACCCAGGCGACAGGGCTGAGCAGTTCTTC. Amino acid sequence: CATSDPGDRAEQFF.